What follows describes a single TCR beta chain. Its cognate antigen is unknown. These data originate in a study of blood T cells in healthy people across ages. The study, taken as a whole, reports: With donor CMV status unknown, expanded clonotype changes were possibly confounded.

This CDR3 is 14 amino acids long. Germline V lookup: CDR1 SGHRS, CDR2 YFSETQ. With 0 bases removed from V and 16 bases from J, the gap between germline ends came to 19 bases. It was with a sample-barcoded 5' primer and a J-beta primer mix that a second PCR of roughly 7 to 12 cycles was run. Each cDNA molecule was tagged by a template-switch adaptor with 12 random nucleotides. From the 5' RACE reads, TCRdb called clonotypes with MiXCR, one entry per CDR3 protein. The sample includes about 680,000 distinct CDR3 sequences, about 52% of them seen just once. This clonotype was sampled from a woman aged 55-69 years in good health. The chain recombines TRBV5-1 with TRBJ1-4, with D possibly being TRBD1 (6 bases). The sample comprised blood. The CDR3 DNA is TGCGCCAGCAGCTTGGAGGGGCCCCGACAGGAACCGTTTTTT. Residues: CASSLEGPRQEPFF.